This T cell receptor (beta chain) derives from a study of T cells after yellow fever vaccination. TCRdb independently ran MiXCR on the 5' RACE reads; one entry per CDR3 protein. The top ten clones hold around 3.3% of a sample with some 300,000 distinct CDR3 sequences, under 9% of them seen once. A few counts support this clonotype. Trimming removed 2 bases from V and 8 bases from J, with 22 bases in between. The CDR3 extends over 15 amino acids. CDR1 is GTSNPN, CDR2 SVGIG, per germline (reference sequence). The sample here was CD4+ T cells sorted from PBMCs, taken 5 days after the yellow fever booster vaccination. This chain joins TRBV30 and TRBJ2-7; either TRBD1 or TRBD2 may supply D (5 bases each). This receptor was taken from a man aged 18 to 35 who received the YFV17D yellow fever vaccine. The CDR3, as DNA: TGTGCCTGGAGTCGTAACAGGATGGGTCGGGGAAAGCAGTACTTC. Protein product: CAWSRNRMGRGKQYF.